This TCR beta chain was captured in a study of identical twins. This clonotype was observed once. Germline V CDR1 and CDR2: KGHSH, LQKENI. The CDR3 runs to 15 residues. V dropped 6 bases and J dropped 1; count of bases not matched to a gene: 5. The authors used template switching to add a universal primer site and gave cDNA unique molecular identifiers. TCRdb ran MiXCR on the 5' RACE reads and lists one entry per CDR3 protein. Of some 760,000 distinct CDR3 sequences in the sample, 15% to 20% were seen once. The sample was also linked to a second study, of T cells expressing NK-cell markers.

J is TRBJ1-1 and V is TRBV18; 10 positions match TRBD1. This TCR was recovered from a young woman in good health. The specimen sequenced was PBMCs. The DNA of the CDR3 is TGTGCCAGCTCCATAAGGGACAGGGGGAACACTGAAGCTTTCTTT. Translation: CASSIRDRGNTEAFF.